This T cell receptor (beta chain) was identified in a study of cytomegalovirus exposure and HLA in healthy donors. Regarding the study as a whole: Researchers counted roughly 150 TCR beta chains as cytomegalovirus-associated. DRB1 showed the most TCR associations and HLA-C the fewest in a later analysis, as rates varied by HLA locus. Presence/absence analysis assumed near-uniform sequencing depth across donors. In vitro testing confirmed a few CMV-associated chains as specific for CMV antigens.

60 Vbeta and 13 Jbeta primers were used in PCR. The method was immunoSEQ multiplex PCR; TCRdb's version includes in-frame clones alone and lacks a portion of them. Found here are about 190,000 clones, 80% of them singletons; the top ten hold roughly 6.7%. The V gene's germline CDR1 is SGDLS and CDR2 YYNGEE. Trimming left V 1 base short and J 0 bases short, with 5 bases between. The CDR3 is 15 amino acids. With respect to this clone: The antigen remains undetermined.

This chain links TRBV9 with TRBJ2-6; a weak D match, TRBD1 (5 bases). The sequenced material came from PBMCs. The clonotype was recovered from a middle-aged man in good health and CMV-seropositive. CDR3 sequence reads: CASSVQGSGANVLTF. The CDR3 DNA sequence: TGTGCCAGCAGCGTACAGGGCTCTGGGGCCAACGTCCTGACTTTC.